Listed below are T cell receptor beta chains from one sample, sequenced in a study of blood T cell repertoires in COVID-19. Profiled with immunoSEQ multiplex PCR; TCRdb holds only in-frame clones, not every one. The profile shows 90,000 to 140,000 clones, roughly 80% of them singletons. Material for sequencing was peripheral blood. The receptors originated from a woman at least 80 years old with acute or convalescent COVID-19. The CDR3 runs from the conserved cysteine through the conserved F or W. A D gene is named only where the DNA matches it firmly. Rows may omit the clone size; those that give it use once, few, many or a size class.

V	J	size	D	DNA	CDR3
TRBV11-2	TRBJ2-7	few	TRBD2	TGTGCCAGCAGCTTAGTCCCCGGGAGGGCCTTGGAGCAGTACTTC	CASSLVPGRALEQYF
TRBV2	TRBJ2-5	few	TRBD1	TGTGCCAGCATTTCGCAGGGGGCTTACCAAGAGACCCAGTACTTC	CASISQGAYQETQYF
TRBV6-5	TRBJ1-6	-	-	TGTGCCAGCGCCAGACGGCAGAGTAAGGAGTCACCCCTCCACTTT	CASARRQSKESPLHF
TRBV19	TRBJ1-1	-	-	TGTGCCAGTAGTATTGGGCCACCCAACACTGAAGCTTTCTTT	CASSIGPPNTEAFF
TRBV6-5	TRBJ1-5	-	TRBD1	TGTGCCAGCAGTTCGAACCGACAGGGGAGCCAGCCCCAGCATTTT	CASSSNRQGSQPQHF
TRBV3-1/TRBV3-2	TRBJ2-1	-	TRBD2	TGTGCCAGCAGCCAAAAGCGGGATTATTTTGAGCAGTTCTTC	CASSQKRDYFEQFF
TRBV6-1	TRBJ2-1	-	-	TGTGCCAGCAGTGATACTAGTTGGGACTACAATGAGCAGTTCTTC	CASSDTSWDYNEQFF
TRBV2	TRBJ1-5	-	-	TGTGCCAGCAGTCCCCCCCAAAAGCCCCAGCATTTT	CASSPPQKPQHF
TRBV5-1	TRBJ2-7	-	TRBD2	TGCGCCAGCAGCCAGGGACTAGCGGGAGGGCAGGAGCAGTACTTC	CASSQGLAGGQEQYF
TRBV4-1	TRBJ2-1	-	-	TGCGCCAGCAGCCCGGGACTCGACAATGAGCAGTTCTTC	CASSPGLDNEQFF
TRBV2	TRBJ2-1	-	-	TGTGCCACCAACCGCCAGGGCCGCTACAATGAGCAGTTCTTC	CATNRQGRYNEQFF
TRBV10-1	TRBJ1-1	once	-	TGCGCCGGGCCTATGATCTTATGGGACACTGAAGCTTTCTTT	CAGPMILWDTEAFF
TRBV24-1	TRBJ2-3	-	TRBD2	TGTGCCACCAGTGAGGGGACTAGCGGGAGAGTAGATACGCAGTATTTT	CATSEGTSGRVDTQYF
TRBV30	TRBJ2-3	-	-	TGTGCCTGGAGTGGCGGGGGACAAGAGTATTTT	CAWSGGGQEYF
TRBV7-8	TRBJ1-6	-	-	TGTGCCAGCAGCTCCCGACAGAATTCACCCCTCCACTTT	CASSSRQNSPLHF
TRBV2	TRBJ2-2	-	TRBD1	TGTGCCAGCAGTGAATTGTCAGGGGGCTCCACCGGGGAGCTGTTTTTT	CASSELSGGSTGELFF
TRBV5-4	TRBJ2-7	once	TRBD2	TGTGCCAGCAGCTCCGGGACTAGCGGGAGGTTCGACGAGCAGTACTTC	CASSSGTSGRFDEQYF
TRBV19	TRBJ1-1	-	-	TGTGCCAGTAAGGGAGTACCCATGAACACTGAAGCTTTCTTT	CASKGVPMNTEAFF
TRBV25-1	TRBJ2-5	few	TRBD2	TGTGCCAGCCGCGGGGGTCAAGAGACCCAGTACTTC	CASRGGQETQYF